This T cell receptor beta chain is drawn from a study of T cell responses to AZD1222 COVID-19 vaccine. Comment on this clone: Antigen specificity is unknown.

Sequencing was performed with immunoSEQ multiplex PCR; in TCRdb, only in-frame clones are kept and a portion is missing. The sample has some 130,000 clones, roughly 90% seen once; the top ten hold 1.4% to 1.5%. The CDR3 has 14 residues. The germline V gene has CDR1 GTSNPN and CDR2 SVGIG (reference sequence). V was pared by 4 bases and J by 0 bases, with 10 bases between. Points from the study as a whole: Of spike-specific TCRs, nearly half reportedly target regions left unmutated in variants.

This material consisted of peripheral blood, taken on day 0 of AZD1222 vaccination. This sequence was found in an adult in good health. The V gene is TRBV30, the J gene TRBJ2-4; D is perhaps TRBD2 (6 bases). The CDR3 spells CAWIRRGAKNIQYF. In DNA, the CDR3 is TGTGCCTGGATTAGGAGGGGAGCCAAAAACATTCAGTACTTC.